The 10 T cell receptor beta chains below all came from one sample that was sequenced in a study of T cells in Graves' hyperthyroidism and ophthalmopathy. Amplification of TCR beta CDR3 regions used RNA as the template. Primed by the HTBI set, a first-round RT-PCR was run on the TCR CDR3. Using its own MiXCR run on the multiplex PCR reads, TCRdb lists one record per CDR3 protein. The table lists hundreds of thousands of distinct CDR3 sequences, around a quarter of them singletons, with roughly 12% in the top ten. The sample was blood. The receptors were sampled from a woman younger than 45 with Graves' ophthalmopathy.

This clonotype has ten or more counts. This chain joins TRBV7-9 and TRBJ1-1; unclear D gene. Germline CDR1 and CDR2: SEHNR and FQNEAQ (reference sequence). The CDR3 is made up of 11 amino acids. V lost 3 bases to trimming and J lost 7 bases, with 6 bases between them. In DNA form, the CDR3 reads TGTGCCAGCAGCTTCGGGCTTGAAGCTTTCTTT. Protein: CASSFGLEAFF. The full variable domain, in which reference TRBV7-9 and TRBJ1-1 provide the parts outside the CDR3, is DTGVSQNPRHKITKRGQNVTFRCDPISEHNRLYWYRQTLGQGPEFLTYFQNEAQLEKSRLLSDRFSAERPKGSFSTLEIQRTEQGDSAMYLCASSFGLEAFFGQGTRLTVV.

In this sample, this clonotype turned up a few times. A much larger clone differs by one base, so this may be a read error. The CDR3 does not end in the conserved phenylalanine or tryptophan, so this is likely a read error. The chain links TRBV27 to TRBJ1-3; no firm D call. The V end was cut by 5 bases, the J end by 8 bases, with 13 bases between. The CDR3 spans 13 residues. Germline CDR1 reads MNHEY; CDR2 reads SMNVEV (reference sequence). The CDR3 loop reads CASSEHREYTIYL. CDR3 DNA sequence: TGTGCCAGCAGTGAACACCGGGAATACACCATATATTTG.

This clonotype came up a few times. The rearrangement joins TRBV5-1 to TRBJ2-7; TRBD1 matches at 10 bases. The trim removed 4 bases at V and 4 bases at J, leaving 5 bases unmatched. This CDR3 has 14 residues. In germline, CDR1 is SGHRS, CDR2 YFSETQ. The CDR3 DNA follows: TGCGCCAGCAGCGAGCCGGGACAGGGGTACGAGCAGTACTTC. As protein: CASSEPGQGYEQYF.

The sample holds a few counts of this clonotype. The chain has TRBV6-2 or TRBV6-3 and TRBJ2-2; D remains ambiguous. There are 13 residues in the CDR3. V was shortened by 6 bases and J by 0 bases, with 5 bases between the two germline ends. Per germline, CDR1 MNHEY and CDR2 SVGEGT. The CDR3 here is CASRATNTGELFF. DNA for the CDR3: TGTGCCAGCAGAGCCACGAACACCGGGGAGCTGTTTTTT.

This clonotype was counted at least ten times. CDR3 sequence reads: CASSRGQGIYEQYF. The CDR3, as DNA: TGTGCCAGCAGCCGAGGACAGGGAATCTACGAGCAGTACTTC. The chain is built from TRBV13 and TRBJ2-7; 8 bases agree with TRBD1. In germline, CDR1 is PRHDT, CDR2 FYEKMQ (reference sequence). This CDR3 region has 14 residues. V lost 5 bases and J lost 3; bases outside the gene matches: 6.

J is TRBJ2-5 and V is TRBV9; 8 bases line up with TRBD1. CDR3 length equals 15 residues. Germline CDR1 is SGDLS and CDR2 is YYNGEE. Trimming cost V 1 base and J 4 bases; bases outside gene matches: 6. DNA of the CDR3: TGTGCCAGCAGCGTACGGACAGGGTTGGGAGAGACCCAGTACTTC. Its translation: CASSVRTGLGETQYF.

This clonotype came up a few times. The rearrangement joins TRBV6-1 to TRBJ2-5, with D possibly being TRBD2 (5 bases). V dropped 6 bases and J dropped 2 bases, with 13 bases sitting between them. This CDR3 region has 14 residues. Per the germline V gene, CDR1 is MNHNS and CDR2 is SASEGT. CDR3 bases: TGTGCCAGCAGCAAAGGGCGGGCGCAAGAGACCCAGTACTTC. Protein product: CASSKGRAQETQYF.

This clonotype was counted at least ten times. This chain uses TRBV12-3 or TRBV12-4 with TRBJ2-5; tentatively, D is TRBD1 (5 bases). CDR3 size: 12 residues. V lost 6 bases to trimming and J lost 6 bases, with 11 bases between them. Here the CDR3 reads CASRPDKKTQYF. In nucleotides, the CDR3 is TGTGCCAGCAGACCGGACAAAAAGACCCAGTACTTC.

The V and J genes are TRBV11-2 and TRBJ2-7, with TRBD2 as a possible D gene (6 bases). Trimming removed 1 base at V and 5 bases at J, with 12 bases between. Germline loops: CDR1 SGHAT, CDR2 FQNNGV. The CDR3 is made up of 14 amino acids. This CDR3 is CASSLASVFNEQYF. DNA of the CDR3: TGTGCCAGCAGCTTAGCTAGCGTATTCAACGAGCAGTACTTC.

The V and J genes are TRBV2 and TRBJ1-1; D perhaps matches TRBD1 (6 bases). Looked up from germline, CDR1 is SNHLY and CDR2 is FYNNEI. This CDR3 is built from 13 residues. Trimming left V 7 bases short and J 5 bases short, with 14 bases between. The CDR3 coding sequence is TGTGCCAGCAACACAGGGTTGAGAACTGAAGCTTTCTTT. It codes for CASNTGLRTEAFF.